The clone carrying this T cell receptor beta chain was detected many times. Antigen: not known. This record belongs to a study of CD8 T cells in ankylosing spondylitis. Study observations and caveats: Past studies reported some motif variants in reactive arthritis synovial fluid and blood.

TCRdb itself ran the 5' RACE reads through MiXCR, one entry per CDR3 protein. The sample includes tens of thousands of distinct CDR3 sequences, about 5% of them seen just once. Germline CDR1 SGDLS, CDR2 YYNGEE. V trimming: 0 bases; J trimming: 3 bases; junction bases outside the gene matches: 4. The CDR3 consists of 15 residues. Sequencing input: blood, either unsorted or a sorted T cell fraction (not recorded which). The rearrangement joins TRBV9 to TRBJ2-7; 9 bases are a match to TRBD1. The source of this sequence is a male donor with ankylosing spondylitis or in good health (not recorded which). The CDR3 DNA sequence: TGTGCCAGCAGCGTAGGGACAGGGGTGGTCTACGAGCAGTACTTC. This encodes CASSVGTGVVYEQYF.